A single sample gave rise to the 17 T cell receptor beta chains below, sequenced in a study of blood T cell repertoires in COVID-19. The table came from immunoSEQ multiplex PCR; TCRdb's copy has only in-frame clones and leaves some out. The data hold about 170,000 clones, with more than 75% observed a single time. Material for sequencing was peripheral blood. All receptors come from a man younger than 30 with active or convalescent COVID-19.

The gene calls are TRBV5-1 and TRBJ2-3; D might be TRBD1 (6 bases). CDR3 length equals 13 residues. The germline gives CDR1 SGHRS, CDR2 YFSETQ. The V end was cut by 7 bases, the J end by 2 bases, with 11 bases between. CDR3: CASGGETTDTQYF. CDR3 sequence (DNA): TGCGCCAGCGGGGGCGAGACCACAGATACGCAGTATTTT.

The chain has TRBV4-1 and TRBJ2-3, with 7 bases identical to TRBD2. The CDR3 consists of 16 residues. The germline CDR1 and CDR2 sequences are MGHRA and YSYEKL. V was pared by 4 bases and J by 2 bases, with 9 bases of the junction left unmatched. CDR3 sequence reads: CASSLGRDYYTDTQYF. DNA for the CDR3: TGCGCCAGCAGCCTAGGCCGGGACTACTACACAGATACGCAGTATTTT.

This clone occurred a few times. This CDR3 is CASSGSSSYEQYF. The CDR3 nucleotides are TGTGCCAGCTCTGGCTCTAGCTCCTACGAGCAGTACTTC. V and J are TRBV18 and TRBJ2-7; D not certain. Trimming removed 6 bases from V and 0 bases from J, with 9 bases in between. CDR1 and CDR2 from the germline V gene are KGHSH and LQKENI. The length of the CDR3 is 13 residues.

For this clone: At one boundary the junction diverges from the germline segment, which might be a read error. The chain is built from TRBV14 and TRBJ2-2; 8 bases are a match to TRBD2. CDR1 and CDR2 from the germline V gene are SGHDN and FVKESK. This CDR3 is built from 16 residues. CDR3 DNA sequence: TGTGCCAGCAGCCGGGATAGCGGGATATTCACCGGGGGGCTGTTTTTT. The encoded protein is CASSRDSGIFTGGLFF.

The gene calls are TRBV20-1 and TRBJ2-1; tentatively, D is TRBD2 (5 bases). V lost 5 bases, J lost 8 bases, and 10 bases lay in between. Germline CDR1 is DFQATT and CDR2 is SNEGSKA (reference sequence). There are 11 residues in the CDR3. DNA of the CDR3: TGCAGTGCTCACTCGGGATATGAGCAGTTCTTC. It translates to CSAHSGYEQFF.

The chain has TRBV4-1 and TRBJ2-7, with 14 positions matching TRBD2. V was pared by 4 bases and J by 3 bases, with 5 bases of the junction left unmatched. The CDR3 extends over 16 amino acids. CDR1 is MGHRA, CDR2 YSYEKL, per germline. CDR3 residues: CASSPRTSGRFYEQYF. For the CDR3, the DNA is TGCGCCAGCAGCCCAAGGACTAGCGGGAGGTTCTACGAGCAGTACTTC.

The rearrangement links TRBV27 to TRBJ1-4, with D uncertain. The CDR3 runs 11 residues. V shed 5 bases and J shed 10 bases, with 8 bases lying between them. Germline V gene sequence: CDR1 MNHEY, CDR2 SMNVEV (reference sequence). The CDR3 loop is CASSPGVKLFF. DNA of the CDR3: TGTGCCAGCAGTCCAGGTGTAAAACTGTTTTTT.

The genes are TRBV29-1 and TRBJ2-1; D not certain. The CDR3 sequence is 13 residues long. The germline V gene encodes CDR1 SQVTM and CDR2 ANQGSEA. The V end lost 2 bases, the J end lost 5 bases, and 10 bases lay between the germline ends. The CDR3 region is CSVERSLNNEQFF. The CDR3 DNA follows: TGCAGCGTTGAACGTTCACTCAACAATGAGCAGTTCTTC.

The rearrangement joins TRBV19 to TRBJ2-7; TRBD1 might be the D (5 bases). Germline V CDR1 and CDR2: LNHDA, SQIVND (reference sequence). Trimming stripped 2 bases from V and 1 base from J, with 12 bases between. The CDR3 totals 15 residues. CDR3 sequence (DNA): TGTGCCAGTAGTATATCCCCGCAGGGTTCCTACGAGCAGTACTTC. Translating it yields CASSISPQGSYEQYF.

V and J are TRBV9 and TRBJ2-7; 8 bases map to TRBD1. The germline gives CDR1 SGDLS, CDR2 YYNGEE. V lost 1 base to trimming and J lost 2 bases; unmatched junction nucleotides: 8. The CDR3 consists of 16 residues. CDR3 in amino acids: CASSVHDRGLPYEQYF. Here the CDR3 DNA reads TGTGCCAGCAGCGTACACGACAGGGGTTTACCCTACGAGCAGTACTTC.

This clone appeared once. The CDR3 DNA reads TGTGCCACCAGTGATGCACTCCCCCTCTCTTACAATGAGCAGTTCTTC. It codes for CATSDALPLSYNEQFF. The chain carries TRBV24-1 and TRBJ2-1; D unclear. The V and J ends lost 3 bases and 4 bases respectively, with 15 bases between them. The germline V gene encodes CDR1 KGHDR and CDR2 SFDVKD. The CDR3 is 16 amino acids.

The rearrangement uses TRBV11-3 and TRBJ2-7, with 9 nucleotides matching TRBD2. The V gene's germline CDR1 is SGHNT and CDR2 YENEEA. With V trimmed by 1 base and J by 0 bases, 7 bases remained unmatched. This CDR3 contains 17 residues. The chain's CDR3 is CASSLAWREGFSYEQYF. Here the CDR3 DNA reads TGTGCCAGCAGCTTAGCTTGGCGGGAGGGATTCTCCTACGAGCAGTACTTC. Together with reference TRBV11-3 and TRBJ2-7, the CDR3 gives the full variable domain: EAGVVQSPRYKIIEKKQPVAFWCNPISGHNTLYWYLQNLGQGPELLIRYENEEAVDDSQLPKDRFSAERLKGVDSTLKIQPAELGDSAVYLCASSLAWREGFSYEQYFGPGTRLTVT.

The chain uses TRBV29-1 and TRBJ2-1, with D perhaps TRBD2 (6 bases). Per germline, CDR1 SQVTM and CDR2 ANQGSEA. The CDR3 runs 14 residues. The germline V and J ends were trimmed by 6 bases and 7 bases, with 19 bases remaining between them. CDR3 region: CSVQRALGSNEQFF. In DNA, the CDR3 is TGCAGCGTCCAGCGGGCCCTAGGGTCGAATGAGCAGTTCTTC.

The chain combines TRBV10-1 with TRBJ1-5, with D maybe TRBD1 (6 bases). The V end was cut by 0 bases, the J end by 4 bases, with 7 bases between. CDR1 is WNHNN and CDR2 is SYGVQD in the germline V gene (reference sequence). This CDR3 has 14 residues. The DNA of the CDR3 is TGCGCCAGCAGTGAGTCGAGGGGGAATCAGCCCCAGCATTTT. Amino acids: CASSESRGNQPQHF.

This chain uses TRBV30 with TRBJ1-2, with D tentatively TRBD1 (6 bases). The ends were cut back, 4 bases at V and 8 bases at J, with 14 bases in the middle. Germline V gives CDR1 GTSNPN, CDR2 SVGIG (reference sequence). The CDR3 length is 12 residues. CDR3 nucleotide sequence: TGTGCCTGGACGGGGGGGCTTGACGGCTACACCTTC. Its translation: CAWTGGLDGYTF.

The chain recombines TRBV2 with TRBJ2-1; possibly TRBD2 for D (5 bases). This CDR3 has 13 amino acids. CDR1 and CDR2 from the germline V gene are SNHLY and FYNNEI. V lost 1 base, J lost 14 bases, and 15 bases lay in between. CDR3 protein: CASSEGTSGVEFF. In DNA form, the CDR3 reads TGTGCCAGCAGTGAAGGAACTAGTGGGGTAGAGTTCTTC.

The V call is TRBV4-1, the J call TRBJ2-1, with 10 bases that match TRBD2. The V gene end was trimmed by 3 bases and the J gene end by 7 bases; junction bases not matched to a gene: 12. The CDR3 consists of 17 residues. The V gene's germline CDR1 is MGHRA and CDR2 YSYEKL. CDR3 in amino acids: CASSHYGRTSGKNEQFF. CDR3 DNA sequence: TGCGCCAGCAGCCACTACGGAAGGACTAGCGGTAAAAATGAGCAGTTCTTC.